Shown below are 14 T cell receptor beta chains from a single sample sequenced in a study of cytomegalovirus exposure and HLA in healthy donors (dated by TCRdb to about 2017). The library was generated by the immunoSEQ multiplex PCR assay. For the multiplex PCR, a mixture combining 60 forward primers for TCR Vbeta segments and 13 reverse primers for TCR Jbeta segments was used. TCRdb limited this immuneACCESS table to in-frame rearrangements with V and J called. A share of clones is missing; checked studies link under half to unresolved V genes, and the rest is unexplained. Across this sample there are 160,000 or so clones, with approximately 80% seen only once. The top ten clonotypes cover 2.2% of the sample. The sequencing sample was made of PBMCs. The receptors were sampled from a man aged 50 to 60 in good health and CMV-seropositive.

The rearrangement joins TRBV5-1 to TRBJ1-4; 8 bases match TRBD1. This CDR3 has 15 amino acids. Trimming at V came to 4 bases and at J to 5 bases, leaving 7 bases not matched to a gene. The germline gives CDR1 SGHRS, CDR2 YFSETQ. The CDR3 loop is CASSGQGLLNEKLFF. CDR3 in DNA: TGCGCCAGCAGCGGACAGGGCCTTTTAAATGAAAAACTGTTTTTT.

J is TRBJ2-5 and V is TRBV5-4; TRBD2 is a possible D gene (6 bases). With 6 bases removed from V and 2 bases from J, the gap between germline ends came to 17 bases. Germline values: CDR1 SGHNT, CDR2 YYREEE (reference sequence). This CDR3 has 15 amino acids. The DNA for the CDR3 is TGTGCCAGCACCAATTATGGGGGGTCACAAGAGACCCAGTACTTC. Protein sequence: CASTNYGGSQETQYF.

The chain has TRBV7-2 and TRBJ1-2; D might be TRBD1 (6 bases). The V gene lost 5 bases and the J gene lost 1 base, with 11 bases spanning the gap. The CDR3 is made up of 14 amino acids. In germline, CDR1 is SGHTA, CDR2 FQGNSA. The CDR3 region has the DNA TGTGCCAGCAGCGCACAGGGTCTTAACTATGGCTACACCTTC. Protein product: CASSAQGLNYGYTF.

The genes are TRBV7-2 and TRBJ1-4, with TRBD1 identical over 9 bases. Germline-derived CDR1 and CDR2 are SGHTA and FQGNSA. There are 15 residues in the CDR3. Losses at the gene ends were 2 bases for V and 7 bases for J; bases not matched to a gene: 5. The CDR3 DNA follows: TGTGCCAGCAGCTTAATGGGACAGGGACGTGAAAAACTGTTTTTT. Translated, it gives CASSLMGQGREKLFF.

J is TRBJ1-4 and V is TRBV19; D might be TRBD1 (5 bases). CDR1 and CDR2 (germline): LNHDA, SQIVND (reference sequence). V lost 5 bases and J 2 bases, leaving 15 bases between the germline ends. This CDR3 is 16 amino acids long. The CDR3: CASSFHPTATNEKLFF. The CDR3 DNA reads TGTGCCAGTAGTTTCCACCCGACAGCTACTAATGAAAAACTGTTTTTT.

The chain recombines TRBV20-1 with TRBJ1-4, with D possibly being TRBD1 (5 bases). Germline CDR1 and CDR2: DFQATT and SNEGSKA (reference sequence). The CDR3 extends over 11 amino acids. Trimming removed 7 bases at V and 5 bases at J, with 8 bases between. The CDR3 protein is CSGQMNEKLFF. The DNA of the CDR3 is TGCAGTGGACAGATGAATGAAAAACTGTTTTTT.

The chain recombines TRBV15 with TRBJ1-2; D might be TRBD1 (5 bases). V was shortened by 2 bases and J by 5 bases, with 15 bases between the two germline ends. The germline V gene encodes CDR1 LNHNV and CDR2 YYDKDF (reference sequence). The CDR3 totals 15 residues. CDR3 bases: TGTGCCACCAGCAGAAAGACAGCCCAGTGGTATGGCTACACCTTC. Protein product: CATSRKTAQWYGYTF.

The V and J genes are TRBV9 and TRBJ2-1; D is possibly TRBD1 (6 bases). This CDR3 is 14 amino acids long. V was cut by 2 bases and J by 6 bases, with 12 bases left in between. Germline values: CDR1 SGDLS, CDR2 YYNGEE. The CDR3 sequence is CASSVGSTGNEQFF. The CDR3 DNA follows: TGTGCCAGCAGCGTGGGATCGACAGGCAATGAGCAGTTCTTC. Full variable domain (rest looked up from reference TRBV9 and TRBJ2-1): DSGVTQTPKHLITATGQRVTLRCSPRSGDLSVYWYQQSLDQGLQFLIQYYNGEERAKGNILERFSAQQFPDLHSELNLSSLELGDSALYFCASSVGSTGNEQFFGPGTRLTVL.

This chain uses TRBV4-1 with TRBJ2-2, with 10 bases identical to TRBD1. Looked up from germline, CDR1 is MGHRA and CDR2 is YSYEKL. V shed 4 bases, J shed 1 base, and the junction held 0 bases outside the gene matches. The CDR3 is 15 amino acids. CDR3 loop: CASSRDRGNTGELFF. The CDR3 bases are TGCGCCAGCAGCCGGGACAGGGGGAACACCGGGGAGCTGTTTTTT.

The V and J genes are TRBV7-3 and TRBJ2-7; D gene ambiguous. The length of the CDR3 is 16 residues. Looked up from germline, CDR1 is SGHTA and CDR2 is FQGTGA. Trimming removed 0 bases from V and 5 bases from J, with 17 bases in between. CDR3 in amino acids: CASSLTFSGLGHEQYF. CDR3 DNA: TGTGCCAGCAGCTTAACTTTCTCCGGGTTAGGCCACGAGCAGTACTTC.

This chain connects TRBV7-2 to TRBJ2-1, with 9 bases identical to TRBD2. The CDR3 runs to 15 residues. The germline CDR1 and CDR2 sequences are SGHTA and FQGNSA. After removal of 5 bases from V and 4 bases from J, the junction contained 6 bases not matched to a gene. Written as DNA, the CDR3 is TGTGCCAGCAGCACAGGACTAGCGTCGTACAATGAGCAGTTCTTC. It codes for CASSTGLASYNEQFF.

This sequence joins TRBV7-6 and TRBJ2-5; possibly TRBD1 for D (8 bases). CDR1 SGHVS and CDR2 FNYEAQ come from the germline V gene. Trimming removed 2 bases from V and 4 bases from J, with 20 bases in between. CDR3 length: 17 residues. The CDR3 spells CASSLSGGRQGTETQYF. CDR3 coding DNA: TGTGCCAGCAGCTTATCCGGGGGGCGACAGGGGACAGAGACCCAGTACTTC.

CDR3 sequence reads: CASSRGYEQYF. The CDR3 nucleotides are TGTGCCAGCAGCCGAGGCTACGAGCAGTACTTC. This rearrangement joins TRBV7-9 to TRBJ2-7; D uncertain. The CDR3 totals 11 residues. Trimming pared 5 bases from V and 3 bases from J, leaving 5 bases between. Germline V gives CDR1 SEHNR, CDR2 FQNEAQ (reference sequence). The complete variable domain, with remaining parts taken from reference TRBV7-9 and TRBJ2-7, reads DTGVSQNPRHKITKRGQNVTFRCDPISEHNRLYWYRQTLGQGPEFLTYFQNEAQLEKSRLLSDRFSAERPKGSFSTLEIQRTEQGDSAMYLCASSRGYEQYFGPGTRLTVT.

The V gene is TRBV28, the J gene TRBJ1-5, with 8 bases matching TRBD1. The V gene end was trimmed by 1 base and the J gene end by 5 bases; junction bases not matched to a gene: 7. CDR3 size: 16 residues. Germline values: CDR1 MDHEN, CDR2 SYDVKM. CDR3 nucleotides: TGTGCCAGCAGTTTATTTGGCAGGGGGCGCGATCAGCCCCAGCATTTT. It is translated as CASSLFGRGRDQPQHF.